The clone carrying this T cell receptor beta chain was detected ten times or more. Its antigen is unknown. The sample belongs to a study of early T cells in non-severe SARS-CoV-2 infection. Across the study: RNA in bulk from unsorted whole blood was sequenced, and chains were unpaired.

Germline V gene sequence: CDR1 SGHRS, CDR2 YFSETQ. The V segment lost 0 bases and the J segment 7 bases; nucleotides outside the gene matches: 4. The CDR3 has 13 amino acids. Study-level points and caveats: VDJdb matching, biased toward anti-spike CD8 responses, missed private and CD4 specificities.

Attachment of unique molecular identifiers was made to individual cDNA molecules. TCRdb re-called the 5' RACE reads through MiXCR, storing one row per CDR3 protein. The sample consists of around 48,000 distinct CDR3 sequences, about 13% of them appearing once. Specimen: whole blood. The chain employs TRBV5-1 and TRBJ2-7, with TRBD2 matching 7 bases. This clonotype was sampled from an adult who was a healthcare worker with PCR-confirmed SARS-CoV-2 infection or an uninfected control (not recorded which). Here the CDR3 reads CASSLGQGGEQYF. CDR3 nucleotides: TGCGCCAGCAGCTTGGGGCAGGGAGGGGAGCAGTACTTC.